These T cell receptor beta chains were read from a single sample in a study of CD8 T cells in ankylosing spondylitis. TCRdb reanalysed the 5' RACE reads using MiXCR and keeps one entry per CDR3 protein. The sample records roughly 450,000 distinct CDR3 sequences, 20% to 30% being singletons. Sequencing input: blood, either unsorted or a sorted T cell fraction (not recorded which). These TCRs come from a male donor with ankylosing spondylitis. Both conserved end residues are part of each CDR3. The D gene is left open where the match is weak. Rows give clone size only sometimes, using once, few, many, or a class for an expanded clone.

v_call	j_call	clone_size	cdr3_length	d_call	cdr3_aa	cdr3_nt
TRBV20-1	TRBJ1-1	few	16	TRBD1	CSARPNPGQQSTEAFF	TGCAGTGCTAGACCCAACCCGGGACAGCAATCCACTGAAGCTTTCTTT
TRBV7-9	TRBJ1-1	-	13	-	CASSSRVGTEAFF	TGTGCCAGCAGCTCCAGGGTGGGCACTGAAGCTTTCTTT
TRBV11-2	TRBJ2-5	-	17	TRBD2	CASSLGTSGRARETQYF	TGTGCCAGCAGCTTAGGGACTAGCGGGAGGGCCCGTGAGACCCAGTACTTC
TRBV5-1	TRBJ2-3	once	15	TRBD1	CASSYGQGVTDTQYF	TGCGCCAGCAGCTACGGACAGGGGGTCACAGATACGCAGTATTTT
TRBV15	TRBJ1-2	-	15	-	CATSRDQGSGYGYTF	TGTGCCACCAGCAGAGACCAAGGGTCCGGCTATGGCTACACCTTC
TRBV5-1	TRBJ2-5	few	16	-	CASSLVPSTDQETQYF	TGCGCCAGCAGCTTGGTCCCATCGACAGATCAAGAGACCCAGTACTTC
TRBV5-1	TRBJ2-3	few	16	-	CASSLGVFPSTDTQYF	TGCGCCAGCAGCTTGGGCGTTTTTCCTAGCACAGATACGCAGTATTTT
TRBV29-1	TRBJ2-3	-	14	-	CSVEEGRRTDTQYF	TGCAGCGTTGAAGAGGGGAGAAGGACAGATACGCAGTATTTT
TRBV18	TRBJ1-4	-	12	-	CASSQSNEKLFF	TGTGCCAGCTCACAGAGTAATGAAAAACTGTTTTTT
TRBV24-1	TRBJ2-2	many	17	TRBD1	CATSDLRQGARTGELFF	TGTGCCACCAGTGATTTAAGGCAGGGGGCGCGGACCGGGGAGCTGTTTTTT
TRBV12-3/TRBV12-4	TRBJ2-1	-	15	TRBD2	CASSELVAGGFEQFF	TGTGCCAGCAGTGAATTAGTAGCGGGAGGTTTTGAGCAGTTCTTC
TRBV10-3	TRBJ2-3	-	15	TRBD2	CAVNGAGAPTDTQYF	TGTGCCGTAAACGGGGCGGGAGCCCCCACAGATACGCAGTATTTT
TRBV18	TRBJ2-1	few	18	TRBD2	CASSPYPNMGGSYNEQFF	TGTGCCAGCTCACCATACCCGAATATGGGCGGGAGCTACAATGAGCAGTTCTTC
TRBV14	TRBJ2-7	few	11	-	CASSHRGEQYF	TGTGCCAGCAGCCACCGGGGCGAGCAGTACTTC
TRBV10-3	TRBJ1-1	-	13	TRBD1	CATRTGSVTEAFF	TGTGCCACTAGGACAGGGTCGGTCACTGAAGCTTTCTTT
TRBV6-5	TRBJ2-3	-	17	-	CASSSGRLTRVTDTQYF	TGTGCCAGCAGTTCCGGGCGGCTGACAAGGGTCACAGATACGCAGTATTTT
TRBV20-1	TRBJ1-2	-	12	TRBD1	CSAGTGGGGYTF	TGCAGTGCGGGGACAGGCGGTGGGGGCTACACCTTC
TRBV15	TRBJ2-3	few	17	TRBD2	CATSRERSSGPTDTQYF	TGTGCCACCAGCAGAGAACGGTCTAGCGGTCCCACAGATACGCAGTATTTT
TRBV5-1	TRBJ2-3	few	15	TRBD2	CASSFQAGDPDTQYF	TGCGCCAGCAGCTTCCAAGCGGGAGATCCAGATACGCAGTATTTT
TRBV7-9	TRBJ1-1	-	14	-	CASSSAGHNTEAFF	TGTGCCAGCAGCTCTGCGGGACACAACACTGAAGCTTTCTTT
TRBV4-2	TRBJ1-2	few	16	-	CASSQERRTIEYGYTF	TGTGCCAGCAGCCAAGAGAGACGGACGATAGAATATGGCTACACCTTC
TRBV10-3	TRBJ1-4	few	15	TRBD1	CAISEPGQSNEKLFF	TGTGCCATCAGTGAACCGGGACAGAGTAATGAAAAACTGTTTTTT
TRBV11-2	TRBJ1-2	few	12	-	CASSGMYYGYTF	TGTGCCAGCAGTGGAATGTACTATGGCTACACCTTC
TRBV20-1	TRBJ2-1	-	18	TRBD2	CSARDQKREGQWYNEQFF	TGCAGTGCTAGAGATCAGAAGCGGGAGGGCCAGTGGTACAATGAGCAGTTCTTC
TRBV5-1	TRBJ2-1	few	14	-	CASSPQAPDNEQFF	TGCGCCAGCAGCCCGCAGGCCCCAGACAATGAGCAGTTCTTC
TRBV2	TRBJ2-1	few	14	TRBD1	CASSRDRGHNEQFF	TGTGCCAGCAGTCGGGACAGGGGCCACAATGAGCAGTTCTTC
TRBV18	TRBJ2-5	-	13	-	CASSPSQQETQYF	TGTGCCAGCTCACCCTCGCAGCAAGAGACCCAGTACTTC
TRBV20-1	TRBJ2-1	-	12	TRBD2	CSRTSGGNEQFF	TGCAGCCGGACTAGCGGGGGGAATGAGCAGTTCTTC
TRBV11-2	TRBJ1-2	few	15	TRBD1	CASSSTNRGVNGYTF	TGTGCCAGCAGCTCCACGAACAGGGGCGTGAATGGCTACACCTTC
TRBV20-1	TRBJ1-3	few	14	-	CSARVGDTGNTIYF	TGCAGTGCTAGAGTGGGGGACACTGGAAACACCATATATTTT
TRBV5-1	TRBJ2-1	-	15	-	CASSPTRLAYNEQFF	TGCGCCAGCAGCCCGACCAGATTGGCCTACAATGAGCAGTTCTTC
TRBV11-2	TRBJ2-1	-	18	TRBD2	CASSLGTSGSFHYNEQFF	TGTGCCAGCAGCTTAGGAACTAGCGGGAGCTTCCATTACAATGAGCAGTTCTTC
TRBV28	TRBJ2-1	-	15	TRBD1	CASSLPGQVYNEQFF	TGTGCCAGCAGCCTTCCGGGACAGGTCTACAATGAGCAGTTCTTC
TRBV4-2	TRBJ2-1	many	17	TRBD2	CASSQDWRLAGDMEQFF	TGTGCCAGCAGCCAAGATTGGAGACTAGCGGGAGATATGGAGCAGTTCTTC
TRBV2	TRBJ1-2	-	13	-	CATRRGVNYGYTF	TGTGCCACCCGCCGGGGAGTTAACTATGGCTACACCTTC
TRBV12-3/TRBV12-4	TRBJ2-3	few	15	-	CASSVGGLSTDTQYF	TGTGCCAGCAGCGTGGGGGGCCTTAGCACAGATACGCAGTATTTT
TRBV20-1	TRBJ2-7	-	13	-	CSSGNPHSYEQYF	TGCAGTTCGGGGAACCCGCACTCCTACGAGCAGTACTTC
TRBV9	TRBJ1-2	-	15	TRBD1	CASRNRGALSYGYTF	TGTGCCAGCAGGAACAGGGGGGCCCTTTCCTATGGCTACACCTTC
TRBV5-5	TRBJ2-5	few	14	-	CASSLEGDGETQYF	TGTGCCAGCAGCTTGGAAGGGGATGGAGAGACCCAGTACTTC
TRBV5-1	TRBJ1-1	-	15	-	CASSLAMYGGTEAFF	TGCGCCAGCAGCTTGGCCATGTATGGAGGCACTGAAGCTTTCTTT
TRBV2	TRBJ1-1	-	14	TRBD1	CASRYGQVNTEAFF	TGTGCCAGCAGATACGGACAGGTGAACACTGAAGCTTTCTTT
TRBV5-1	TRBJ1-1	few	14	-	CASSLVGVATEAFF	TGCGCCAGCAGCTTGGTCGGGGTTGCGACTGAAGCTTTCTTT
TRBV19	TRBJ2-7	-	15	-	CASSIRKGSSYEQYF	TGTGCCAGTAGTATCCGGAAGGGTAGCTCCTACGAGCAGTACTTC
TRBV29-1	TRBJ2-2	-	14	TRBD1	CSVRRDRETGELFF	TGCAGCGTTCGCCGGGACAGGGAGACCGGGGAGCTGTTTTTT
TRBV7-2	TRBJ2-4	-	16	TRBD1	CASSVPGQGAKNIQYF	TGTGCCAGCAGCGTTCCGGGACAGGGAGCCAAAAACATTCAGTACTTC
TRBV3-1	TRBJ1-1	few	16	TRBD1	CASSQFGDRLNTEAFF	TGTGCCAGCAGCCAATTCGGGGACAGGCTAAACACTGAAGCTTTCTTT
TRBV3-1	TRBJ2-7	few	16	-	CASSHSDVRPHYEQYF	TGTGCCAGCAGCCACTCGGACGTCAGACCCCACTACGAGCAGTACTTC
TRBV24-1	TRBJ2-7	few	16	-	CATSDSRDILTYEQYF	TGTGCCACCAGTGACTCCCGGGACATCCTTACTTACGAGCAGTACTTC
TRBV20-1	TRBJ2-1	few	13	-	CSASEGTDNEQFF	TGCAGTGCCTCGGAGGGAACGGATAATGAGCAGTTCTTC
TRBV3-1	TRBJ2-3	few	18	TRBD2	CASSQEPASGRGTDTQYF	TGTGCCAGCAGCCAAGAACCGGCTAGCGGGAGAGGGACAGATACGCAGTATTTT
TRBV11-2	TRBJ2-5	-	20	TRBD2	CASSLDRGLAGARGNETQYF	TGTGCCAGCAGCTTAGATAGGGGACTAGCGGGAGCTAGGGGCAACGAGACCCAGTACTTC
TRBV12-3/TRBV12-4	TRBJ2-1	-	15	-	CASILETGSYNEQFF	TGTGCCAGCATTCTGGAGACTGGCTCCTACAATGAGCAGTTCTTC
TRBV29-1	TRBJ1-1	few	13	-	CSVEGQVGTEAFF	TGCAGCGTTGAGGGCCAGGTAGGGACTGAAGCTTTCTTT
TRBV12-3/TRBV12-4	TRBJ2-1	many	15	TRBD2	CASSFGTSGYNEQFF	TGTGCCAGCAGTTTCGGGACTAGCGGTTACAATGAGCAGTTCTTC
TRBV20-1	TRBJ2-7	-	13	TRBD2	CSAPGTTQYEQYF	TGCAGTGCGCCCGGGACTACCCAGTACGAGCAGTACTTC
TRBV12-3/TRBV12-4	TRBJ2-3	few	16	-	CASSLGSSLGTDTQYF	TGTGCCAGCAGTTTAGGTTCCTCTCTTGGCACAGATACGCAGTATTTT
TRBV29-1	TRBJ2-2	few	13	-	CSVGGGSAGELFF	TGCAGCGTTGGAGGGGGGAGCGCCGGGGAGCTGTTTTTT
TRBV5-1	TRBJ2-2	many	15	TRBD1	CASSLDRVFTGELFF	TGCGCCAGCAGCCTCGACAGGGTGTTCACCGGGGAGCTGTTTTTT